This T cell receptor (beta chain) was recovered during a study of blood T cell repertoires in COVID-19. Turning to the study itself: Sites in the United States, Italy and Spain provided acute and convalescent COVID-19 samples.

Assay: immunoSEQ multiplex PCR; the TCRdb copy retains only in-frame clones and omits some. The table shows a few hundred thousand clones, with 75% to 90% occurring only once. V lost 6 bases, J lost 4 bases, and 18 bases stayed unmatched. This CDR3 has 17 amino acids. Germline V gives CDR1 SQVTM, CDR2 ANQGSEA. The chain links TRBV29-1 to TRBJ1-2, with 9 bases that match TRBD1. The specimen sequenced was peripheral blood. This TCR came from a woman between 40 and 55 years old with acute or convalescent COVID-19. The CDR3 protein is CSVVHDNTGGGFYGYTF. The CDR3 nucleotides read TGCAGCGTCGTTCATGATAATACAGGGGGCGGATTCTATGGCTACACCTTC.